This entry lists 13 T cell receptor beta chains sequenced from one sample in a study of cytomegalovirus exposure and HLA in healthy donors. 60 Vbeta and 13 Jbeta primers were used in PCR. Only in-frame clones appear in the TCRdb table, and some are missing; sequencing was by immunoSEQ multiplex PCR. The sample yields about 170,000 clones, 79% seen once. What was sequenced was PBMCs. The receptors shown here come from a woman aged 45-65 years in good health and CMV-seronegative.

This clone was found a few times. The chain links TRBV7-6 to TRBJ2-2, with 11 positions matching TRBD2. Germline-derived CDR1 and CDR2 are SGHVS and FNYEAQ. J was trimmed by 3 bases and V by 5 bases; bases with no gene match: 5. The CDR3 loop spans 16 amino acids. The CDR3 reads CASSDRTSGYTGELFF. CDR3 coding DNA: TGTGCCAGCAGCGACAGGACTAGCGGGTACACCGGGGAGCTGTTTTTT.

This chain joins TRBV7-2 and TRBJ2-1, with D tentatively TRBD1 (6 bases). Germline V gene lookup returns CDR1 SGHTA and CDR2 FQGNSA. V was shortened by 8 bases and J by 8 bases, with 13 bases between the two germline ends. The CDR3 consists of 12 residues. CDR3 protein: CASRKQGHEQFF. CDR3 nucleotides: TGTGCCAGCCGAAAACAGGGACATGAGCAGTTCTTC.

The chain joins TRBV30 to TRBJ2-5, with D possibly TRBD1 on 6 matching bases. The J call may be faulty, since TRBJ2-7 better matches the DNA end. The CDR3 spans 16 residues. The germline CDR1 and CDR2 sequences are GTSNPN and SVGIG (reference sequence). The chain's CDR3 is CAWSEDSGILSYEQYF. The CDR3 coding sequence is TGTGCCTGGAGTGAGGACAGCGGAATACTCTCCTACGAGCAGTACTTC.

The V gene is TRBV11-1, the J gene TRBJ2-3, with TRBD1 matching over 8 bases. Unmatched junction bases numbered 9, after V lost 2 bases and J lost 11 bases. Looked up from germline, CDR1 is SGHAT and CDR2 is FQDESV (reference sequence). This CDR3 has 14 residues. The DNA of the CDR3 is TGTGCCAGCAGCTTAAGTGACAGGGGCCGGCAGCAGTATTTT. The encoded protein is CASSLSDRGRQQYF.

A few counts support this clone. V and J are TRBV6-5 and TRBJ2-2; TRBD2 matches 8 bases. The ends lost 7 bases at V and 3 bases at J; junction bases unmatched: 7. Germline-derived CDR1 and CDR2 are MNHEY and SVGAGI. The CDR3 has 15 amino acids. As DNA, the CDR3 is TGTGCCAGCAAGATGGGACTAGGGGACACCGGGGAGCTGTTTTTT. It is translated as CASKMGLGDTGELFF.

The rearrangement joins TRBV18 to TRBJ2-7; D remains ambiguous. This CDR3 region has 12 residues. The V gene's germline CDR1 is KGHSH and CDR2 LQKENI. With 4 bases removed from V and 7 bases from J, the gap between germline ends came to 11 bases. The CDR3 region is CASSRVPEEQYF. CDR3 DNA sequence: TGTGCCAGCTCACGAGTCCCGGAGGAGCAGTACTTC.

Details on this clone: This specimen includes other DNA sequences encoding the same CDR3. The chain uses TRBV19 and TRBJ1-1; tentatively, D is TRBD1 (5 bases). Trimming removed 7 bases at V and 4 bases at J, with 10 bases between. This CDR3 region has 12 residues. Germline-derived CDR1 and CDR2 are LNHDA and SQIVND (reference sequence). CDR3 DNA: TGTGCCAGTAACCAGGGTTCCACTGAAGCTTTCTTT. Protein: CASNQGSTEAFF.

The rearrangement links TRBV5-1 to TRBJ2-1, with 8 positions matching TRBD1. The CDR3 sequence is 15 residues long. Unmatched junction bases numbered 3, after V lost 4 bases and J lost 0 bases. The V gene's germline CDR1 is SGHRS and CDR2 YFSETQ. The CDR3 region is CASSAGTGSYNEQFF. The CDR3, as DNA: TGCGCCAGCAGCGCCGGGACAGGCTCCTACAATGAGCAGTTCTTC.

The chain uses TRBV6-1 and TRBJ2-3, with no clear D. CDR1 and CDR2 from the germline V gene are MNHNS and SASEGT. CDR3 length equals 13 residues. V was trimmed by 5 bases and J by 0 bases, leaving 6 bases between them. CDR3 sequence reads: CASSTGSTDTQYF. The CDR3 nucleotides read TGTGCCAGCAGTACCGGGAGCACAGATACGCAGTATTTT.

CDR3 DNA sequence: TGTGCCAGTAGTATAGCGGGTGTCGTCGGGCGGGGGGGCACAGATACGCAGTATTTT. Amino acid sequence: CASSIAGVVGRGGTDTQYF. The chain links TRBV19 to TRBJ2-3; 8 positions agree with TRBD2. Germline V gene data show CDR1 as LNHDA and CDR2 as SQIVND (reference sequence). Losses at the gene ends were 1 base for V and 1 base for J; bases not matched to a gene: 13. The CDR3 runs 19 residues.

CDR3 in DNA: TGCAGTAGGCGGGGGGCAGATACGCAGTATTTT. Translating it yields CSRRGADTQYF. The rearrangement joins TRBV20-1 to TRBJ2-3, with TRBD2 matching 8 bases. Germline V CDR1 and CDR2: DFQATT, SNEGSKA (reference sequence). The CDR3 covers 11 residues. With 8 bases clipped from V and 4 bases from J, the junction kept 2 bases outside the gene matches.

This sequence joins TRBV28 and TRBJ1-5; 7 positions agree with TRBD1. CDR1 is MDHEN, CDR2 SYDVKM, per germline. The CDR3 sequence is 14 residues long. Losses at the gene ends were 6 bases for V and 9 bases for J; bases not matched to a gene: 11. In nucleotides, the CDR3 is TGTGCCAGCAGGCGTGACAGGGTCCAGCGGCCCCAGCATTTT. Translated: CASRRDRVQRPQHF.

The chain carries TRBV7-2 and TRBJ2-1, with 8 bases aligning to TRBD2. V trimming: 1 base; J trimming: 8 bases; junction bases outside the gene matches: 1. Germline CDR1 reads SGHTA; CDR2 reads FQGNSA. The CDR3 spans 13 residues. CDR3 coding DNA: TGTGCCAGCAGCTTAGGAGCGGGAGATGAGCAGTTCTTC. Amino acids: CASSLGAGDEQFF. The full variable domain, in which reference TRBV7-2 and TRBJ2-1 provide the parts outside the CDR3, is GAGVSQSPSNKVTEKGKDVELRCDPISGHTALYWYRQSLGQGLEFLIYFQGNSAPDKSGLPSDRFSAERTGGSVSTLTIQRTQQEDSAVYLCASSLGAGDEQFFGPGTRLTVL.